This TCR beta chain was identified in a study of CD8 T cells in ankylosing spondylitis. Findings of the study overall: Before this, some motif variants had been reported in reactive arthritis synovial fluid and blood. There was reportedly significant enrichment of clones that were disease-linked in matched ankylosing spondylitis synovial fluid. Peripheral blood samples showed relatively rare disease-linked clones, and these clones were CD8+. What seemed typical of ankylosing spondylitis blood was a TCR beta motif built from eight highly homologous variants.

This clonotype was seen many times. Its cognate antigen is unknown. It was by quantitative 5'-RACE with molecular barcodes that TCR beta libraries were made. A single record per CDR3 protein comes from TCRdb applying MiXCR to the 5' RACE reads. The sample gives roughly 440,000 distinct CDR3 sequences, approximately 17% of which show up once; 0.95% to 1.1% is in the top ten. This clonotype was sampled from a male donor with ankylosing spondylitis. Sequenced material: blood, either unsorted or a sorted T cell fraction (not recorded which).

In DNA form, the CDR3 reads TGTGCCAGCTCGCCGGACATCGTCTCTGGAAACACCATATATTTT. Its translation: CASSPDIVSGNTIYF. This chain uses TRBV18 with TRBJ1-3; TRBD1 is a possible D gene (5 bases). V was cut by 6 bases and J by 0 bases, with 12 bases left in between. Germline assignment: CDR1 KGHSH and CDR2 LQKENI. The CDR3 extends over 15 amino acids.